Below, 29 T cell receptor beta chains from the same sample are listed, as sequenced in a study of kidney transplant recipient with SARS-CoV-2 infection. In TCRdb, the reads were re-called with MiXCR into one record per CDR3 protein. The sample records about 250,000 distinct CDR3 sequences, around 30% being singletons. This sample comprised a blood sample, obtained at baseline and on day 111 from a kidney transplant recipient. These receptors all stem from a male patient younger than 45 who had COVID-19 and was a kidney transplant recipient. Some T cells may be provided by the graft donor.

The V gene is TRBV11-2, the J gene TRBJ2-3; D is unresolved. Germline V gene lookup returns CDR1 SGHAT and CDR2 FQNNGV. V was cut by 5 bases and J by 4 bases, with 10 bases left in between. The CDR3 extends over 13 amino acids. For the CDR3, the DNA is TGTGCCAGCAGCGCCGACATAGCAGATACGCAGTATTTT. Amino acids: CASSADIADTQYF.

This clonotype was seen at least ten times. The V and J genes are TRBV18 and TRBJ2-7; TRBD2 agrees at 9 bases. Looked up from germline, CDR1 is KGHSH and CDR2 is LQKENI. V was clipped by 0 bases and J by 2 bases; unmatched bases: 5. The CDR3 loop spans 16 amino acids. The CDR3 DNA sequence: TGTGCCAGCTCACCACCTAGCGGGAGTTTAACCTACGAGCAGTACTTC. It codes for CASSPPSGSLTYEQYF.

A word on this clonotype: One base away lies a much larger clone, so this may be a sequencing read error. The chain couples TRBV19 to TRBJ2-1; D possibly corresponds to TRBD2 (5 bases). The CDR3 is 14 amino acids. CDR1 is LNHDA and CDR2 is SQIVND in the germline V gene (reference sequence). This CDR3 is CATRDGVFYHEQFF. The CDR3 nucleotides read TGTGCCACCCGAGACGGGGTTTTCTACCATGAGCAGTTCTTC.

Regarding this clonotype: A read error is possible here, since a much larger clone lies one base away. The rearrangement uses TRBV6-2 or TRBV6-3 and TRBJ1-6; D call uncertain. From germline, CDR1 is MNHEY and CDR2 SVGEGT. V lost 3 bases to trimming and J lost 7 bases, with 25 bases between them. The length of the CDR3 is 19 residues. The CDR3 spells CASSYAAASTLSGNSPLHF. Here the CDR3 DNA reads TGTGCCAGCAGTTATGCGGCTGCCTCTACCCTTTCGGGGAATTCACCCCTCCACTTT.

This clonotype was found many times. The chain has TRBV6-2 or TRBV6-3 and TRBJ1-5; D gene uncertain. V was trimmed by 5 bases and J by 9 bases, leaving 11 bases between them. The CDR3 is 12 amino acids. CDR1 MNHEY and CDR2 SVGEGT come from the germline V gene. CDR3 amino acids: CASSPERGPQHF. Written as DNA, the CDR3 is TGTGCCAGCAGTCCCGAGAGAGGGCCCCAGCATTTT.

On this clonotype: A read error may be the cause here, since a much bigger clone is one base away. The V and J genes are TRBV29-1 and TRBJ1-4; D gene uncertain. Between the trimmed V and J ends, which lost 7 bases and 3 bases, there was a span of 9 bases. The CDR3 consists of 12 residues. Germline CDR1 SQVTM, CDR2 ANQGSEA. The CDR3 bases are TGCAGCGCCGGACGGCCTAATGAAAAACTGTTTTTT. The encoded protein is CSAGRPNEKLFF.

The sample holds many counts of this clonotype. The rearrangement links TRBV11-1 to TRBJ1-2; D unclear. CDR3 length: 17 residues. With 5 bases removed from V and 4 bases from J, the gap between germline ends came to 23 bases. Germline CDR1 and CDR2: SGHAT and FQDESV (reference sequence). In nucleotides, the CDR3 is TGTGCCAGCAGCAAGTTCTATAAGGCTGGAAAGACCTATGGCTACACCTTC. Its protein product is CASSKFYKAGKTYGYTF.

This clonotype came up many times. V usage is TRBV3-1 and J usage is TRBJ2-5; D gene unclear. In germline, CDR1 is LGHDT, CDR2 YNNKEL (reference sequence). V was shortened by 5 bases and J by 5 bases, with 24 bases between the two germline ends. CDR3 size: 17 residues. The CDR3 DNA follows: TGTGCCAGCAGCACCATTAATCCCATTTCTTTCTCTGAGACCCAGTACTTC. Translating gives CASSTINPISFSETQYF.

Ten or more counts support this clonotype. The chain couples TRBV16 to TRBJ2-3; D may be TRBD2 (6 bases). The CDR3 totals 18 residues. Trimming shortened V by 3 bases and J by 0 bases, and 19 bases separated the two germline ends. Germline V gene lookup returns CDR1 KGHSY and CDR2 FQNENV. The CDR3 spells CASSHPGGQVFSTDTQYF. The CDR3 nucleotides are TGTGCCAGCAGCCACCCCGGAGGGCAGGTTTTCAGCACAGATACGCAGTATTTT.

Notes on this clonotype: This sequence may be a read error, since a much larger clone differs from it by one base. The rearrangement uses TRBV20-1 and TRBJ1-2; D is ambiguous. Germline V gene lookup returns CDR1 DFQATT and CDR2 SNEGSKA (reference sequence). The V end was cut by 6 bases, the J end by 3 bases, with 20 bases between. The CDR3 sequence is 15 residues long. The CDR3 sequence: CSARAFTEADYGYTF. CDR3 in DNA: TGCAGTGCCCGGGCCTTTACCGAGGCTGACTATGGCTACACCTTC.

To note about this clonotype: This sequence may be a read error, since a much larger clone differs from it by one base. The conserved phenylalanine or tryptophan normally closing the CDR3 is absent here, so this likely arose from a read error. This chain uses TRBV5-1 with TRBJ1-1; TRBD1 agrees at 8 bases. Germline V lookup: CDR1 SGHRS, CDR2 YFSETQ. The V and J ends lost 0 bases and 8 bases, in that order; junction bases with no gene match: 3. The CDR3 is 13 residues long. CDR3 bases: TGCGCCAGCAGCTTGGGGACAGGGAAGGAAGCTTTCCTT. Translated: CASSLGTGKEAFL.

This clonotype was recorded many times. Here the CDR3 reads CASSLNGNQPQHF. The DNA of the CDR3 is TGCGCCAGCAGCTTGAATGGGAATCAGCCCCAGCATTTT. V usage is TRBV5-1 and J usage is TRBJ1-5; D not certain. Germline CDR1 reads SGHRS; CDR2 reads YFSETQ. V shed 1 base and J shed 4 bases, with 6 bases lying between them. The CDR3 runs to 13 residues.

This clonotype has ten or more counts. The chain recombines TRBV28 with TRBJ1-1; D might be TRBD1 (6 bases). The CDR3 is 16 residues long. Germline V gene lookup returns CDR1 MDHEN and CDR2 SYDVKM. Trimming took 5 bases from V and 1 from J, leaving 17 bases between them. CDR3 protein: CASSPHGQGQNTEAFF. The CDR3 region has the DNA TGTGCCAGCAGTCCGCACGGCCAGGGGCAGAACACTGAAGCTTTCTTT.

This clonotype was detected ten times or more. The chain uses TRBV10-3 and TRBJ2-7; weak D call: TRBD1 (6 bases). Germline assignment: CDR1 ENHRY and CDR2 SYGVKD. The CDR3 sequence is 13 residues long. Trimming cost V 10 bases and J 6 bases, with 19 bases left between them. The CDR3: CATVLTGQGEQYF. The CDR3 DNA reads as TGTGCCACGGTCTTGACAGGACAAGGCGAGCAGTACTTC.

V is TRBV20-1 and J is TRBJ2-1; tentatively, D is TRBD1 or TRBD2 (5 bases each). With 5 bases removed from V and 14 bases from J, the gap between germline ends came to 22 bases. Germline V gene data show CDR1 as DFQATT and CDR2 as SNEGSKA (reference sequence). The CDR3 is 13 residues long. The DNA for the CDR3 is TGCAGTGCTTGGGTTCTGATGGGGGATCGGGAGTTCTTC. Translation gives CSAWVLMGDREFF.

On this clonotype itself: A read error is possible here, since a much larger clone lies one base away. The chain carries TRBV3-1 and TRBJ2-1, with TRBD1 identical over 12 bases. The DNA end favors TRBJ2-7, so the J call may be wrong. The CDR3 totals 16 residues. Germline V gene sequence: CDR1 LGHDT, CDR2 YNNKEL (reference sequence). The CDR3 nucleotides read TGTGCCAGCAGCCAGAACGCTGGGACAGGGGGCCGCGAGCAGTACTTC. Translated: CASSQNAGTGGREQYF.

The CDR3 coding sequence is TGTGCCGCCGGACAGTCCCAAGAGACCCAGTACTTC. It specifies CAAGQSQETQYF. The chain joins TRBV10-3 to TRBJ2-5; a possible D gene is TRBD1 (6 bases). Germline V gene sequence: CDR1 ENHRY, CDR2 SYGVKD. Trimming took 11 bases from V and 1 from J, leaving 11 bases between them. The CDR3 covers 12 residues.

This clonotype was seen more than once but under ten times. This chain joins TRBV4-1 and TRBJ1-1; D is perhaps TRBD1 (6 bases). The CDR3 length is 18 residues. V lost 0 bases and J lost 3, with 20 bases in between. The germline CDR1 and CDR2 sequences are MGHRA and YSYEKL. DNA of the CDR3: TGCGCCAGCAGCCAAGATCCGGGGGCGCGATCTAAAGACACTGAAGCTTTCTTT. Its translation: CASSQDPGARSKDTEAFF.

This chain links TRBV7-9 with TRBJ2-1; weak D call: TRBD1 (6 bases). V gave up 5 bases and J gave up 2 bases, with 13 bases separating them. CDR1 SEHNR and CDR2 FQNEAQ come from the germline V gene (reference sequence). The CDR3 covers 15 residues. The chain's CDR3 is CASSTDRPAYNEQFF. The CDR3 DNA follows: TGTGCCAGCAGCACGGACAGACCAGCCTACAATGAGCAGTTCTTC.

With respect to this clonotype: This likely stems from a read error, as it lies one base from a far larger clone. The rearrangement joins TRBV27 to TRBJ2-5, with D perhaps matching TRBD2 (5 bases). Germline values: CDR1 MNHEY, CDR2 SMNVEV (reference sequence). V dropped 3 bases and J dropped 11 bases, with 10 bases sitting between them. This CDR3 has 11 residues. Written as DNA, the CDR3 is TGTGCCAGCAGTTTTCTGGAGGAGCAGTACTTC. Its protein product is CASSFLEEQYF.

This clonotype was seen ten or more times. This chain uses TRBV6-5 with TRBJ2-7, with 10 bases aligning to TRBD2. The V gene's germline CDR1 is MNHEY and CDR2 SVGAGI. J lost 5 bases, V lost 2 bases, and 6 bases had no gene match. The CDR3 runs 15 residues. The CDR3 coding sequence is TGTGCCAGCAGTTACCAAGCGGGAGGGTCCCACGAGCAGTACTTC. Its translation: CASSYQAGGSHEQYF.

Worth noting for this clonotype: Being one base from a much bigger clone, this may be a read error. This rearrangement joins TRBV18 to TRBJ2-1, with 10 bases that match TRBD2. The CDR3 length is 18 residues. Germline V lookup: CDR1 KGHSH, CDR2 LQKENI. CDR3 coding DNA: TGTGCCGGCTCACCACGGCTAGCGGGAGCATTTTCCTACAATGAGCAGTTCTTC. Its protein is CAGSPRLAGAFSYNEQFF.

This rearrangement joins TRBV30 to TRBJ1-5; 8 bases agree with TRBD1. CDR3 length: 14 amino acids. The ends lost 5 bases at V and 7 bases at J; junction bases unmatched: 10. The germline V gene encodes CDR1 GTSNPN and CDR2 SVGIG (reference sequence). This chain's CDR3 is CAWGGTGEGQPQHF. The CDR3 DNA reads as TGTGCCTGGGGCGGGACAGGCGAAGGGCAGCCCCAGCATTTT.

In this sample, this clonotype turned up many times. J is TRBJ1-1 and V is TRBV30; D remains ambiguous. V was clipped by 2 bases and J by 3 bases, with 10 bases between them. The CDR3 loop spans 13 amino acids. Germline V gives CDR1 GTSNPN, CDR2 SVGIG (reference sequence). The CDR3 reads CAWSRAIDTEAFF. In nucleotides, the CDR3 is TGTGCCTGGAGTCGGGCGATAGACACTGAAGCTTTCTTT.

As for this clonotype: Just one base apart from a much larger clone, this may be a read error. The chain uses TRBV7-2 and TRBJ2-7; 12 bases align to TRBD1. Germline CDR1 is SGHTA and CDR2 is FQGNSA. The CDR3 covers 14 residues. This CDR3 reads CASSPGQGAWEQCF. CDR3 coding DNA: TGTGCCAGCAGCCCGGGACAGGGGGCTTGGGAGCAGTGCTTC.

The sample holds a few counts of this clonotype. CDR3 protein: CASSLSVGEGGETQYF. The CDR3 bases are TGTGCCAGCAGCTTGTCGGTCGGGGAGGGCGGCGAGACCCAGTACTTC. The chain combines TRBV5-4 with TRBJ2-5; 7 bases line up with TRBD2. CDR1 SGHNT and CDR2 YYREEE come from the germline V gene (reference sequence). V lost 1 base and J lost 5; bases outside the gene matches: 11. This CDR3 region has 16 residues. Variable domain in full (rest from reference TRBV5-4 and TRBJ2-5): ETGVTQSPTHLIKTRGQQVTLRCSSQSGHNTVSWYQQALGQGPQFIFQYYREEENGRGNFPPRFSGLQFPNYSSELNVNALELDDSALYLCASSLSVGEGGETQYFGPGTRLLVL.

This sequence joins TRBV20-1 and TRBJ1-2; the match to TRBD1 covers 7 bases. Germline V gene sequence: CDR1 DFQATT, CDR2 SNEGSKA (reference sequence). The CDR3 totals 15 residues. J lost 8 bases, V lost 2 bases, and 14 bases had no gene match. The CDR3 here is CSARIATGQWGGYTF. Here the CDR3 DNA reads TGCAGTGCTAGAATAGCGACAGGGCAATGGGGGGGCTACACCTTC.

This clonotype was counted many times. This rearrangement joins TRBV19 to TRBJ1-5, with D perhaps matching TRBD1 (6 bases). The V and J ends lost 6 bases and 2 bases respectively, with 14 bases between them. Germline V gene lookup returns CDR1 LNHDA and CDR2 SQIVND (reference sequence). CDR3 size: 15 residues. CDR3 region: CASRDTGFGNQPQHF. Here the CDR3 DNA reads TGTGCCAGTAGGGATACAGGGTTTGGCAATCAGCCCCAGCATTTT.

About this clonotype: A much larger clone differs by one base, so this may be a read error. This chain uses TRBV12-3 or TRBV12-4 with TRBJ2-2; unclear D gene. This CDR3 is built from 15 residues. The CDR3, as DNA: TGTGCCGGCAGTTTAGATATAGTCATCACGGGGGAGCTGTTTTTT. This codes for CAGSLDIVITGELFF.